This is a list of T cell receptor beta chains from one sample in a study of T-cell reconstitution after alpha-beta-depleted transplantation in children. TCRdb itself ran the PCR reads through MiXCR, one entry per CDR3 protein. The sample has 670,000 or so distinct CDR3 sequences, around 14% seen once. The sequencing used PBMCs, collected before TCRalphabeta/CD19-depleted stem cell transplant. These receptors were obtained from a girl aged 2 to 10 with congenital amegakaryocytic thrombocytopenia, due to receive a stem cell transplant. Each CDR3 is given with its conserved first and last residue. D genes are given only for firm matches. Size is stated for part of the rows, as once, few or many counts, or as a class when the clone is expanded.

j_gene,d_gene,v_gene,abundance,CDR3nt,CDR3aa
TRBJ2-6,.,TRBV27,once,TGTGCCAGCAGTAATAACGTCGTAGCGGCGGGGTCTGGGGCCAACGTCCTGACTTTC,CASSNNVVAAGSGANVLTF
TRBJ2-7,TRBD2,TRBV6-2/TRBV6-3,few,TGTGCCAGCAGTTACTCGAGGGTGGCAATCCAGGATCGCCGACTAGCGGGACTCATCTTC,CASSYSRVAIQDRRLAGLIF
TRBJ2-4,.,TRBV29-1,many,TGCAGCGTTCCCGAGTTGGAGGTCTGGGACATTCAGTACTTC,CSVPELEVWDIQYF
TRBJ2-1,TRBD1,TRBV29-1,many,TGCAGCGTCGGGACAGGAGACAATGAGCAGTTCTTC,CSVGTGDNEQFF
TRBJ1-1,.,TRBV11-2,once,TGTGCCAGCAGCTCCGATCCGACAGTTTTTACTGAAGCTTTCTTT,CASSSDPTVFTEAFF
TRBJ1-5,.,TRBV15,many,TGTGCCACCAGCACGTGGCGGGGAGGGAGCAATCAGCCCCAGCATTTT,CATSTWRGGSNQPQHF
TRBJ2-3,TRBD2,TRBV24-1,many,TGTGCCACCAGTGACCGGACTAGCGGGAGTTACGGAGATACGCAGTATTTT,CATSDRTSGSYGDTQYF
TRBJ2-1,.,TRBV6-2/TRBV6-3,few,TGTGCCAGCAGTGTAGGAGTCAATGAGCAGTTCTTC,CASSVGVNEQFF
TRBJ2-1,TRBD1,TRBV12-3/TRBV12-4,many,TGTGCCAGCATCTGGACAGGGCGCCCCTACAATGAGCAGTTCTTC,CASIWTGRPYNEQFF
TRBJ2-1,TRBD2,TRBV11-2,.,TGTGCCAGCAGCTTAGATAGCGGGCCATACAATGAGCAGTTCTTC,CASSLDSGPYNEQFF